The next 23 T cell receptor beta chains were all read from a single sample in a study of blood T cell repertoires in COVID-19. Using immunoSEQ multiplex PCR, the repertoire was profiled, and TCRdb retains in-frame clones only, with some absent. The repertoire holds roughly 79,000 clones, with roughly 87% as singletons. Sequencing was done on a sample of peripheral blood. Receptors originate from a woman in her fifties or sixties with acute or convalescent COVID-19.

The chain employs TRBV5-1 and TRBJ2-5, with a weak D call TRBD2 (5 bases). Germline V gives CDR1 SGHRS, CDR2 YFSETQ. The V gene lost 1 base and the J gene lost 4 bases, with 8 bases spanning the gap. The CDR3 totals 13 residues. Written as DNA, the CDR3 is TGCGCCAGCAGCTTGTCAAGCGGAGAGACCCAGTACTTC. As protein: CASSLSSGETQYF.

The CDR3 coding sequence is TGTGCCAGTAGTATGGGGCGTGCCGCCGCCGGGGAGCTGTTTTTT. Translated, it gives CASSMGRAAAGELFF. The chain uses TRBV19 and TRBJ2-2, with D possibly matching TRBD1 (5 bases). The CDR3 has 15 amino acids. Per germline, CDR1 LNHDA and CDR2 SQIVND (reference sequence). The germline V and J ends were trimmed by 3 bases and 6 bases, with 14 bases remaining between them.

The chain has TRBV28 and TRBJ1-6, with 10 bases fitting TRBD1. The CDR3 covers 15 residues. Germline CDR1 reads MDHEN; CDR2 reads SYDVKM. With 6 bases clipped from V and 9 bases from J, the junction kept 8 bases outside the gene matches. The CDR3 DNA sequence: TGTGCCAGCAGGGATCCGGGACAGGGGACTTCACCCCTCCACTTT. It is translated as CASRDPGQGTSPLHF.

This chain links TRBV6-1 with TRBJ2-1; 14 bases line up with TRBD2. The CDR3 totals 16 residues. V dropped 3 bases and J dropped 10; count of bases not matched to a gene: 8. Germline loops: CDR1 MNHNS, CDR2 SASEGT. CDR3 DNA sequence: TGTGCCAGCAGTGATCCGGGGACTAGCGGGAGATCGGAGCAGTTCTTC. It is translated as CASSDPGTSGRSEQFF.

This clone has just one count. V usage is TRBV29-1 and J usage is TRBJ2-3, with D possibly TRBD2 on 6 matching bases. The CDR3 runs 14 residues. Trimming removed 8 bases from V and 6 bases from J, with 21 bases in between. Germline lookup yields CDR1 SQVTM and CDR2 ANQGSEA. DNA for the CDR3: TGCAGCACGAGACCGGCGGGACGTGGCGATACGCAGTATTTT. As protein: CSTRPAGRGDTQYF.

The chain recombines TRBV7-8 with TRBJ1-1; TRBD1 aligns across 9 bases. The CDR3 contains 17 residues. Germline lookup yields CDR1 SGHVS and CDR2 FQNEAQ. The ends lost 1 base at V and 1 base at J; junction bases unmatched: 7. CDR3: CASSLGGQGIKNTEAFF. Here the CDR3 DNA reads TGTGCCAGCAGCTTAGGGGGACAGGGAATTAAGAACACTGAAGCTTTCTTT.

This clone appeared a single time. The gene calls are TRBV4-2 and TRBJ1-1, with TRBD1 as a possible D gene (6 bases). The CDR3 contains 15 residues. The V end lost 4 bases, the J end lost 3 bases, and 15 bases lay between the germline ends. In germline, CDR1 is LGHNA, CDR2 YNFKEQ. The CDR3 DNA follows: TGTGCCAGCAGCCCCACCGAAGGGGGTGACACTGAAGCTTTCTTT. Protein sequence: CASSPTEGGDTEAFF.

V and J are TRBV27 and TRBJ2-1, with 10 bases identical to TRBD2. The length of the CDR3 is 19 residues. The germline V gene has CDR1 MNHEY and CDR2 SMNVEV (reference sequence). Germline trimming cut 4 bases from V and 10 bases from J; bases unmatched to any gene: 22. This CDR3 is CASSYMGRGTSEKLGEQFF. The CDR3 nucleotides read TGTGCCAGCAGTTATATGGGGAGGGGGACTAGCGAGAAATTGGGAGAGCAGTTCTTC.

V is TRBV5-4 and J is TRBJ2-7, with TRBD1 matching over 7 bases. V shed 2 bases and J 5 bases; nucleotides not matched to a gene: 7. Germline V lookup: CDR1 SGHNT, CDR2 YYREEE (reference sequence). There are 14 residues in the CDR3. CDR3 region: CASSFEGGFHEQYF. CDR3 DNA sequence: TGTGCCAGCAGCTTCGAAGGGGGCTTCCACGAGCAGTACTTC.

The chain has TRBV4-1 and TRBJ2-7, with TRBD1 identical over 8 bases. The trim removed 1 base at V and 4 bases at J, leaving 6 bases unmatched. CDR1 MGHRA and CDR2 YSYEKL come from the germline V gene. This CDR3 has 15 residues. Here the CDR3 reads CASSQGAGGFYEQYF. Written as DNA, the CDR3 is TGCGCCAGCAGCCAAGGGGCAGGGGGCTTTTACGAGCAGTACTTC.

This clone was seen more than once but under ten times. CDR3 region: CASSLKHSGNTIYF. DNA of the CDR3: TGTGCCAGCAGCTTAAAGCACTCTGGAAACACCATATATTTT. The rearrangement joins TRBV14 to TRBJ1-3; no definite D call. V dropped 5 bases and J dropped 0 bases, with 8 bases sitting between them. Germline loops: CDR1 SGHDN, CDR2 FVKESK. This CDR3 region has 14 residues. Combining the CDR3 with reference TRBV14 and TRBJ1-3 gives the whole variable domain EAGVTQFPSHSVIEKGQTVTLRCDPISGHDNLYWYRRVMGKEIKFLLHFVKESKQDESGMPNNRFLAERTGGTYSTLKVQPAELEDSGVYFCASSLKHSGNTIYFGEGSWLTVV.

The chain links TRBV27 to TRBJ1-2, with a tentative D call TRBD1 (5 bases). The CDR3 consists of 14 residues. V was trimmed by 1 base and J by 2 bases, leaving 8 bases between them. The germline V gene encodes CDR1 MNHEY and CDR2 SMNVEV (reference sequence). CDR3 region: CASSLYPGNYGYTF. CDR3 coding DNA: TGTGCCAGCAGTTTATACCCAGGGAACTATGGCTACACCTTC.

The chain uses TRBV19 and TRBJ2-1, with TRBD2 matching 8 bases. Germline V gene data show CDR1 as LNHDA and CDR2 as SQIVND (reference sequence). CDR3 length: 14 residues. The J segment lost 7 bases and the V segment lost 7 bases, leaving 9 bases of the junction unmatched. For the CDR3, the DNA is TGTGCCAGTACCCCAGTAGCGGGGTCAAATGAGCAGTTCTTC. Its translation: CASTPVAGSNEQFF.

The chain employs TRBV4-3 and TRBJ2-5, with a tentative D call TRBD1 (5 bases). Trimming left V 3 bases short and J 8 bases short, with 19 bases between. This CDR3 has 15 amino acids. The germline gives CDR1 LGHNA, CDR2 YSLEER. The DNA of the CDR3 is TGCGCCAGCAGCCAGCCCCCGCAGGGCTTGACCACCCAGTACTTC. It is translated as CASSQPPQGLTTQYF.

CDR3 coding DNA: TGCGCCAGCAGCCCCTCGGGTCGCGGAGGGGTAGGCTCGGAAGCTTTCTTT. Translating gives CASSPSGRGGVGSEAFF. The chain uses TRBV4-1 and TRBJ1-1, with D maybe TRBD1 (5 bases). The CDR3 runs to 17 residues. The V end was cut by 4 bases, the J end by 8 bases, with 26 bases between. CDR1 and CDR2 (germline): MGHRA, YSYEKL.

The rearrangement uses TRBV19 and TRBJ1-2; weak D call: TRBD1 (6 bases). The CDR3 runs 13 residues. V lost 10 bases and J lost 0, with 12 bases in between. Germline V CDR1 and CDR2: LNHDA, SQIVND (reference sequence). The CDR3, as DNA: TGTGCCACAGGGGACACAGCTAACTATGGCTACACCTTC. Translation gives CATGDTANYGYTF.

The chain links TRBV4-3 to TRBJ1-4; no reliable D call. Trimming removed 0 bases from V and 4 bases from J, with 6 bases in between. CDR1 and CDR2 (germline): LGHNA, YSLEER. The CDR3 contains 14 residues. The CDR3 here is CASSQDRFNEKLFF. In DNA, the CDR3 is TGCGCCAGCAGCCAAGACCGGTTTAATGAAAAACTGTTTTTT.

The gene calls are TRBV29-1 and TRBJ1-1, with a tentative D call TRBD1 (6 bases). The V gene lost 6 bases and the J gene lost 7 bases, with 15 bases spanning the gap. CDR1 is SQVTM and CDR2 is ANQGSEA in the germline V gene. This CDR3 has 12 amino acids. This chain's CDR3 is CSVQTRQVEAFF. The CDR3 nucleotides read TGCAGCGTCCAAACACGACAGGTTGAAGCTTTCTTT.

V and J are TRBV5-6 and TRBJ2-3; D not certain. The CDR3 length is 15 residues. Between the trimmed V and J ends, which lost 1 base and 0 bases, there was a span of 9 bases. Germline CDR1 SGHDT, CDR2 YYEEEE. CDR3 in amino acids: CASSLSSESTDTQYF. The DNA for the CDR3 is TGTGCCAGCAGCTTGAGCTCGGAGAGCACAGATACGCAGTATTTT.

This clone showed up just a few times. This chain connects TRBV5-1 to TRBJ2-7; 12 bases map to TRBD1. CDR1 is SGHRS and CDR2 is YFSETQ in the germline V gene. J lost 5 bases, V lost 4 bases, and 4 bases had no gene match. The CDR3 is 14 amino acids. CDR3: CASSPGQGAHEQYF. The CDR3 nucleotides are TGCGCCAGCAGCCCGGGACAGGGGGCCCACGAGCAGTACTTC.

This clone was counted only a few times. The J gene is TRBJ2-1, the V gene TRBV6-5; 10 bases are a match to TRBD2. V shed 6 bases, J shed 5 bases, and the junction held 1 base outside the gene matches. Germline CDR1 and CDR2: MNHEY and SVGAGI. This CDR3 has 13 residues. CDR3 in amino acids: CASRTSGDNEQFF. Written as DNA, the CDR3 is TGTGCCAGCAGAACTAGCGGGGACAATGAGCAGTTCTTC.

The chain is built from TRBV5-6 and TRBJ2-1; D ambiguous. The germline V gene encodes CDR1 SGHDT and CDR2 YYEEEE. The CDR3 is 13 residues long. V lost 1 base and J lost 7, with 9 bases in between. The CDR3 sequence: CASSLQVVNEQFF. The CDR3 region has the DNA TGTGCCAGCAGCTTGCAGGTCGTAAATGAGCAGTTCTTC.

The rearrangement links TRBV28 to TRBJ1-1; D might be TRBD1 (5 bases). Trimming stripped 3 bases from V and 3 bases from J, with 11 bases between. The length of the CDR3 is 14 residues. Germline CDR1 MDHEN, CDR2 SYDVKM. The CDR3: CASSFQYRYTEAFF. CDR3 nucleotides: TGTGCCAGCAGTTTCCAATACAGGTACACTGAAGCTTTCTTT.